The T cell receptor beta chain under discussion was sequenced for a study of T-cell memory formation after mild COVID-19. The CDR3 consists of 13 residues. The V gene's germline CDR1 is MNHEY and CDR2 SVGAGI. V lost 4 bases to trimming and J lost 2 bases, with 8 bases between them. From the 5' RACE reads, TCRdb called clonotypes with MiXCR, one entry per CDR3 protein. Here the sample spans approximately 400,000 distinct CDR3 sequences, 18% being singletons. Sequencing was done on a sample of PBMCs or a T cell subset sorted from them (not recorded which). The chain couples TRBV6-5 to TRBJ1-1; TRBD1 is a possible D gene (5 bases). The receptor comes from a man aged 18 to 29 who had mild COVID-19 (a few samples of this study predate the infection). Cell type and time point are not known. For the CDR3, the DNA is TGTGCCAGCAGTTCCAGGGACAACACTGAAGCTTTCTTT. It codes for CASSSRDNTEAFF.